These 17 T cell receptor beta chains share one sample of origin, sequenced in a study of CD8+CD57+ T cells in acquired aplastic anemia. CDR3 and TCR beta VDJ profiling relied on a genomic DNA template. In TCRdb, the reads were re-called with MiXCR into one record per CDR3 protein. The table includes under 200,000 distinct CDR3 sequences, 40% to 50% detected once. Patients sequenced had flow cytometry evidence of CD8+CD57+ cell expansion. The sample consisted of sorted CD4+, CD8+, or CD8+CD57+ T cells (not recorded which) from PBMCs. These receptors were taken from a human donor with aplastic anemia.

The chain couples TRBV20-1 to TRBJ2-7; D is possibly TRBD2 (6 bases). CDR3 length: 15 amino acids. Germline assignment: CDR1 DFQATT and CDR2 SNEGSKA (reference sequence). V lost 6 bases and J lost 2, with 20 bases in between. CDR3 nucleotides: TGCAGTGCCTGGACACCGGGACTCAAGCCCTACGAGCAGTACTTC. This translates into CSAWTPGLKPYEQYF.

This clonotype was picked up a small number of times. The gene calls are TRBV30 and TRBJ1-5, with 8 nucleotides matching TRBD1. CDR3 length: 13 amino acids. The germline gives CDR1 GTSNPN, CDR2 SVGIG (reference sequence). With V trimmed by 0 bases and J by 7 bases, 2 bases remained unmatched. This CDR3 is CAWSVTGGQPQHF. The CDR3 DNA follows: TGTGCCTGGAGTGTAACAGGGGGACAGCCCCAGCATTTT.

The chain recombines TRBV10-1 with TRBJ2-3; 16 bases fit TRBD2. The CDR3 is 18 residues long. The germline V gene has CDR1 WNHNN and CDR2 SYGVQD (reference sequence). V trimming: 6 bases; J trimming: 4 bases; junction bases outside the gene matches: 10. The chain's CDR3 is CASSQSAGLAGGSDTQYF. The CDR3 bases are TGCGCCAGCAGCCAATCAGCGGGACTAGCGGGGGGGTCAGATACGCAGTATTTT.

This clonotype was seen a few times. The junction departs from the called germline gene at one end, perhaps through a read error. This chain links TRBV18 with TRBJ2-5; 8 nucleotides agree with TRBD2. This CDR3 has 16 residues. CDR1 and CDR2 from the germline V gene are KGHSH and LQKENI. The chain's CDR3 is CASSLLNGGEKENQYF. The CDR3 nucleotides read TGTGCCAGCTCCCTCCTTAACGGGGGGGAAAAGGAGAACCAGTACTTC. Full variable domain (missing parts from reference TRBV18 and TRBJ2-5): NAGVMQNPRHLVRRRGQEARLRCSPMKGHSHVYWYRQLPEEGLKFMVYLQKENIIDESGMPKERFSAEFPKEGPSILRIQQVVRGDSAAYFCASSLLNGGEKENQYFGPGTRLLVL.

This clonotype showed up many times. As DNA, the CDR3 is TGTGCCAGCTGGACAGGAATGAACACTGAAGCTTTCTTT. It translates to CASWTGMNTEAFF. This chain uses TRBV19 with TRBJ1-1; 7 nucleotides agree with TRBD1. V gave up 9 bases and J gave up 0 bases; unmatched junction bases: 4. The germline V gene has CDR1 LNHDA and CDR2 SQIVND (reference sequence). The CDR3 is 13 amino acids.

This clonotype was detected many times. The chain couples TRBV10-3 to TRBJ2-3; the D is unclear. Germline CDR1 reads ENHRY; CDR2 reads SYGVKD. The CDR3 runs 14 residues. The V end was cut by 11 bases, the J end by 6 bases, with 21 bases between. The CDR3 coding sequence is TGTGCCTCTCAAGGCCTTGCACAGTTTGATACGCAGTATTTT. It codes for CASQGLAQFDTQYF.

This clonotype was recorded at least ten times. CDR3 in amino acids: CSVVRLNTEAFF. The CDR3 DNA reads as TGCAGCGTCGTGCGGCTGAACACTGAAGCTTTCTTT. The V and J genes are TRBV29-1 and TRBJ1-1, with D hard to call. CDR3 length equals 12 residues. Germline lookup yields CDR1 SQVTM and CDR2 ANQGSEA. Trimming left V 6 bases short and J 0 bases short, with 8 bases between.

The rearrangement links TRBV19 to TRBJ2-7; D possibly uses TRBD1 or TRBD2 (5 bases each). Germline values: CDR1 LNHDA, CDR2 SQIVND (reference sequence). The CDR3 is 16 amino acids. V was trimmed by 5 bases and J by 1 base, leaving 18 bases between them. The chain's CDR3 is CASSGTVKGLSYEQYF. In nucleotides, the CDR3 is TGTGCCAGTAGTGGGACCGTAAAGGGCCTTTCCTACGAGCAGTACTTC.

This clonotype was recorded at least ten times. The V call is TRBV4-3, the J call TRBJ1-2; D call uncertain. Between the trimmed V and J ends, which lost 0 bases and 8 bases, there was a span of 7 bases. The CDR3 consists of 12 residues. Germline CDR1 reads LGHNA; CDR2 reads YSLEER. The CDR3 DNA is TGCGCCAGCAGCCAAGACAGAAAGGGCTACACCTTC. Residues: CASSQDRKGYTF.

In its sample, this clonotype was seen many times. V is TRBV7-9 and J is TRBJ2-1; 8 bases fit TRBD2. Germline V gene data show CDR1 as SEHNR and CDR2 as FQNEAQ (reference sequence). CDR3 length: 15 residues. V shed 5 bases and J 8 bases; nucleotides not matched to a gene: 11. The DNA for the CDR3 is TGTGCCAGCAGCGTAAATCCGGGACTAGAGGATGAGCAGTTCTTC. This gives the protein CASSVNPGLEDEQFF.

The gene calls are TRBV5-1 and TRBJ1-6, with D uncertain. V was pared by 0 bases and J by 9 bases, with 13 bases between. Germline values: CDR1 SGHRS, CDR2 YFSETQ. This CDR3 has 15 residues. DNA of the CDR3: TGCGCCAGCAGCTTGGCGCAGATAGCGGGTTCACCCCTCCACTTT. Encoded protein: CASSLAQIAGSPLHF.

This clonotype was picked up many times. The J gene is TRBJ1-5, the V gene TRBV6-1; D is uncertain. Germline V CDR1 and CDR2: MNHNS, SASEGT. CDR3 length: 12 residues. V was cut by 6 bases and J by 4 bases, with 7 bases left in between. CDR3 in DNA: TGTGCCAGCAGCCCGCCAAATCAGCCCCAGCATTTT. Protein: CASSPPNQPQHF.

This clonotype was detected many times. The rearrangement joins TRBV9 to TRBJ2-1; 11 bases fit TRBD2. J gave up 7 bases and V 1 base, and 4 bases lay outside the gene matches. Germline CDR1 reads SGDLS; CDR2 reads YYNGEE. This CDR3 has 15 amino acids. The CDR3 protein is CASSVTSGSMNEQFF. CDR3 sequence (DNA): TGTGCCAGCAGCGTAACTAGCGGGAGTATGAATGAGCAGTTCTTC.

This clonotype was detected many times. This chain uses TRBV5-5 with TRBJ1-5; 7 bases match TRBD1. This CDR3 has 16 residues. Germline V gives CDR1 SGHKS, CDR2 YYEKEE (reference sequence). The V gene end was trimmed by 4 bases and the J gene end by 7 bases; junction bases not matched to a gene: 14. The CDR3 sequence: CASSPTRQGLVQPQHF. In DNA, the CDR3 is TGTGCCAGCAGCCCTACCCGACAGGGATTGGTGCAGCCCCAGCATTTT.

This clonotype has a single count. The conserved final phenylalanine or tryptophan is absent from the CDR3, which likely points to a read error. J is TRBJ2-3 and V is TRBV2, with 9 bases fitting TRBD1. The junction had 3 bases not matched to a gene; V was cut back by 6 bases and J by 5 bases. The V gene's germline CDR1 is SNHLY and CDR2 FYNNEI. This CDR3 has 13 amino acids. In DNA, the CDR3 is TGTGCCAGCAGGGGACAGGGAGTAGATACGCAGTATCTT. It yields the protein CASRGQGVDTQYL.

This clonotype has ten or more counts. The chain recombines TRBV10-2 with TRBJ1-5; D gene uncertain. From germline, CDR1 is WSHSY and CDR2 SAAADI. V was clipped by 2 bases and J by 4 bases, with 6 bases between them. This CDR3 region has 13 residues. This CDR3 reads CASSEAANQPQHF. For the CDR3, the DNA is TGCGCCAGCAGTGAGGCGGCAAATCAGCCCCAGCATTTT.

This clonotype was found many times. V and J are TRBV19 and TRBJ1-2; D call uncertain. In germline, CDR1 is LNHDA, CDR2 SQIVND (reference sequence). V was cut by 2 bases and J by 3 bases, with 7 bases left in between. The length of the CDR3 is 13 residues. CDR3: CASSISGHYGYTF. CDR3 nucleotides: TGTGCCAGTAGTATAAGCGGACACTATGGCTACACCTTC.